The T cell receptor beta chain under discussion was sequenced for a study of radiation and T cells in renal cell carcinoma. General observations from the study: In blood, top tumor clones expanded by 2 weeks, shrinking by 4.

The CDR3 runs 16 residues. CDR1 and CDR2 from the germline V gene are SGHNT and YYREEE (reference sequence). With 0 bases removed from V and 3 bases from J, the gap between germline ends came to 16 bases. Documented time point: blood 4 weeks post-SBRT, at nephrectomy. The treatment denotes: 15 Gy SBRT to primary tumor, nephrectomy 4 weeks later. Nephrectomy followed 15 Gy stereotactic body radiation by 4 weeks. Serial blood draws occurred at baseline and 2 and 4 weeks post-SBRT. The table came from immunoSEQ multiplex PCR; TCRdb's copy has only in-frame clones and leaves some out. The data show approximately 31,000 clones, about 84% seen once. With respect to this clone: Its cognate antigen is unknown.

Specimen: blood, collected from a patient whose treatment included radiotherapy and nephrectomy. The source is a man aged 60 to 75 with renal cell carcinoma. The chain uses TRBV5-4 and TRBJ2-7; D perhaps matches TRBD2 (7 bases). As DNA, the CDR3 is TGTGCCAGCAGCTTGGCCGGGGGGACAATCCACTACGAGCAGTACTTC. Its translation: CASSLAGGTIHYEQYF.